These T cell receptor beta chains were read from a single sample in a study of blood T cell repertoires in COVID-19. This table comes from immunoSEQ multiplex PCR, and its TCRdb copy is limited to in-frame clones, with some not included. This sample has fewer than 250,000 clones, with around 80% found just once. The specimen was peripheral blood. The receptors derive from a woman in her forties or fifties with acute or convalescent COVID-19. Both conserved end residues are part of each CDR3. D genes are given only for firm matches. Clone size, where shown, is once, few, many, or a class for clones that have expanded.

V gene: TRBV3-1/TRBV3-2; CDR3 length: 18; D gene: -; J gene: TRBJ2-1; clone size: -; CDR3 DNA: TGTGCCAGCAGCTCCTCTCGCGGCAGGGCTAGCTCCTACAATGAGCAGTTCTTC; CDR3 protein: CASSSSRGRASSYNEQFF
V gene: TRBV5-1; CDR3 length: 15; D gene: TRBD1; J gene: TRBJ1-2; clone size: -; CDR3 DNA: TGCGCCAGCAGAACCACAGGGGGCAGTAACTATGGCTACACCTTC; CDR3 protein: CASRTTGGSNYGYTF
V gene: TRBV5-1; CDR3 length: 13; D gene: TRBD1; J gene: TRBJ1-2; clone size: once; CDR3 DNA: TGCGCCAGTGGGATAGCAGGGGGATATGGCTACACCTTC; CDR3 protein: CASGIAGGYGYTF
V gene: TRBV30; CDR3 length: 12; D gene: -; J gene: TRBJ2-7; clone size: -; CDR3 DNA: TGTGCCTACCAGGGCAGTTTGTACGAGCAGTACTTC; CDR3 protein: CAYQGSLYEQYF
V gene: TRBV19; CDR3 length: 15; D gene: TRBD1; J gene: TRBJ1-2; clone size: -; CDR3 DNA: TGTGCCAGTAGTACCCGGGACAGGGCGGACTATGGCTACACCTTC; CDR3 protein: CASSTRDRADYGYTF
V gene: TRBV10-2; CDR3 length: 16; D gene: TRBD2; J gene: TRBJ2-7; clone size: -; CDR3 DNA: TGCGCCAGCAGGTCCCATTCTAGCGGCAAACCCTACGAGCAGTACTTC; CDR3 protein: CASRSHSSGKPYEQYF
V gene: TRBV30; CDR3 length: 12; D gene: -; J gene: TRBJ1-6; clone size: few; CDR3 DNA: TGTGCCTGGAGGACTAGGGGCTCACCCCTCCACTTT; CDR3 protein: CAWRTRGSPLHF
V gene: TRBV18; CDR3 length: 15; D gene: -; J gene: TRBJ2-2; clone size: -; CDR3 DNA: TGTGCCAGCTCACCGGTTGCAGGGAACACCGGGGAGCTGTTTTTT; CDR3 protein: CASSPVAGNTGELFF
V gene: TRBV2; CDR3 length: 18; D gene: TRBD2; J gene: TRBJ2-7; clone size: -; CDR3 DNA: TGTGCCAGCAGTGAAGCGCGGTTTCGGCTAGCGGTTTCCTACGAGCAGTACTTC; CDR3 protein: CASSEARFRLAVSYEQYF
V gene: TRBV5-1; CDR3 length: 14; D gene: TRBD1; J gene: TRBJ1-2; clone size: -; CDR3 DNA: TGCGCCAGCAGCTTGGGCCGGACAGGTTATGGCTACACCTTC; CDR3 protein: CASSLGRTGYGYTF
V gene: TRBV3-1/TRBV3-2; CDR3 length: 14; D gene: -; J gene: TRBJ1-5; clone size: -; CDR3 DNA: TGTGCCAGCAGCCAAGTTAGGCAGGGACAGCCCCAGCATTTT; CDR3 protein: CASSQVRQGQPQHF
V gene: TRBV19; CDR3 length: 21; D gene: TRBD2; J gene: TRBJ2-1; clone size: -; CDR3 DNA: TGTGCCAGTAGTCTATACCTCTGGACTAGCGGGAGGGTAAAGGCCGGGGGTGAGCAGTTCTTC; CDR3 protein: CASSLYLWTSGRVKAGGEQFF
V gene: TRBV2; CDR3 length: 14; D gene: TRBD2; J gene: TRBJ2-1; clone size: -; CDR3 DNA: TGTGCCAGCAGTTTGACTAGCGGGTACAATGAGCAGTTCTTC; CDR3 protein: CASSLTSGYNEQFF
V gene: TRBV6-5; CDR3 length: 13; D gene: -; J gene: TRBJ1-6; clone size: -; CDR3 DNA: TGTGCCAGCAGGGACAGTCATAATTCACCCCTCCACTTT; CDR3 protein: CASRDSHNSPLHF
V gene: TRBV24-1; CDR3 length: 15; D gene: TRBD2; J gene: TRBJ2-2; clone size: -; CDR3 DNA: TGTGCCACCAGTGAAAGCGGGAAGGGCACCGGGGAGCTGTTTTTT; CDR3 protein: CATSESGKGTGELFF
V gene: TRBV7-2; CDR3 length: 14; D gene: TRBD2; J gene: TRBJ2-7; clone size: -; CDR3 DNA: TGTGCCAGCAGCTTCAGCGGGGGGCCCTACGAGCAGTACTTC; CDR3 protein: CASSFSGGPYEQYF
V gene: TRBV11-2; CDR3 length: 17; D gene: TRBD2; J gene: TRBJ2-7; clone size: -; CDR3 DNA: TGTGCCAGCAGCTTAGATCAGTTAGCGGGAGCGCTGGGCGAGCAGTACTTC; CDR3 protein: CASSLDQLAGALGEQYF
V gene: TRBV15; CDR3 length: 14; D gene: -; J gene: TRBJ1-1; clone size: once; CDR3 DNA: TGTGCCACCGCTACCGGGACACCGATCATTGGGGCTTTCTTT; CDR3 protein: CATATGTPIIGAFF
V gene: TRBV30; CDR3 length: 16; D gene: -; J gene: TRBJ1-1; clone size: once; CDR3 DNA: TGTGCCTGGAGGGCGCAAGGAGCAGGGGCTATAGCTGAAGCTTTCTTT; CDR3 protein: CAWRAQGAGAIAEAFF
V gene: TRBV27; CDR3 length: 13; D gene: -; J gene: TRBJ2-7; clone size: few; CDR3 DNA: TGTGCCAGCAGTTCCCCTAATACCTACGAGCAGTACTTC; CDR3 protein: CASSSPNTYEQYF
V gene: TRBV5-1; CDR3 length: 16; D gene: TRBD2; J gene: TRBJ2-5; clone size: once; CDR3 DNA: TGCGCCAGCAGCTTGGCTCCTAGCGGGAGTGGTGAGACCCAGTACTTC; CDR3 protein: CASSLAPSGSGETQYF
V gene: TRBV29-1; CDR3 length: 14; D gene: -; J gene: TRBJ1-2; clone size: -; CDR3 DNA: TGCAGCGTTCAGGACAGCTGGAACCCCTATGGCTACACCTTC; CDR3 protein: CSVQDSWNPYGYTF
V gene: TRBV5-8; CDR3 length: 16; D gene: TRBD1; J gene: TRBJ2-1; clone size: -; CDR3 DNA: TGTGCCAGCAGCTTGGGGAGTGGGACAGGTTACAATGAGCAGTTCTTC; CDR3 protein: CASSLGSGTGYNEQFF
V gene: TRBV7-3; CDR3 length: 16; D gene: -; J gene: TRBJ2-2; clone size: -; CDR3 DNA: TGTGCCAGCAGCTTAATGCCAGGGGTGAACACCGGGGAGCTGTTTTTT; CDR3 protein: CASSLMPGVNTGELFF
V gene: TRBV28; CDR3 length: 15; D gene: TRBD2; J gene: TRBJ2-7; clone size: -; CDR3 DNA: TGTGCCAGCAGTGCGAAACTAGCGGGGGGAAACGAGCAGTACTTC; CDR3 protein: CASSAKLAGGNEQYF
V gene: TRBV4-2; CDR3 length: 15; D gene: -; J gene: TRBJ2-5; clone size: -; CDR3 DNA: TGTGCCAGCAGCCAAGCGAAACAGGGAGTGGAGACCCAGTACTTC; CDR3 protein: CASSQAKQGVETQYF
V gene: TRBV28; CDR3 length: 14; D gene: TRBD2; J gene: TRBJ2-7; clone size: -; CDR3 DNA: TGTGCCAGCAGGATAGCGGGAGGGACCTACGAGCAGTACTTC; CDR3 protein: CASRIAGGTYEQYF
V gene: TRBV7-8; CDR3 length: 17; D gene: -; J gene: TRBJ2-2; clone size: many; CDR3 DNA: TGTGCCAGCAGCTCCCGCCACCAGACTTCAAACACCGGGGAGCTGTTTTTT; CDR3 protein: CASSSRHQTSNTGELFF
V gene: TRBV5-6; CDR3 length: 13; D gene: -; J gene: TRBJ2-5; clone size: -; CDR3 DNA: TGTGCCAGCAAAAAAGGGGGGGACGAGACCCAGTACTTC; CDR3 protein: CASKKGGDETQYF
V gene: TRBV19; CDR3 length: 15; D gene: TRBD2; J gene: TRBJ2-1; clone size: -; CDR3 DNA: TGTGCCAGTAGTTTGACTAGCGGACTATACAATGAGCAGTTCTTC; CDR3 protein: CASSLTSGLYNEQFF
V gene: TRBV5-1; CDR3 length: 14; D gene: -; J gene: TRBJ1-1; clone size: -; CDR3 DNA: TGCGCCAGCAGCTTGTCACAGGGCCCAACTGAAGCTTTCTTT; CDR3 protein: CASSLSQGPTEAFF
V gene: TRBV6-5; CDR3 length: 14; D gene: TRBD2; J gene: TRBJ2-3; clone size: -; CDR3 DNA: TGTGCCAGCAAGAGATTAGCGGGAGGGGATACGCAGTATTTT; CDR3 protein: CASKRLAGGDTQYF
V gene: TRBV2; CDR3 length: 16; D gene: TRBD2; J gene: TRBJ2-1; clone size: -; CDR3 DNA: TGTGCCAGCAGGCCGACTAGCGGGAGTGGGTACAATGAGCAGTTCTTC; CDR3 protein: CASRPTSGSGYNEQFF
V gene: TRBV10-3; CDR3 length: 13; D gene: -; J gene: TRBJ1-2; clone size: -; CDR3 DNA: TGTGCCATCAGTTCACAGGGAACGTATGGCTACACCTTC; CDR3 protein: CAISSQGTYGYTF
V gene: TRBV5-8; CDR3 length: 14; D gene: -; J gene: TRBJ1-2; clone size: -; CDR3 DNA: TGTGCCAGCAGCTTGGAGGCGGGCGACTATGGCTACACCTTC; CDR3 protein: CASSLEAGDYGYTF
V gene: TRBV6-6; CDR3 length: 16; D gene: -; J gene: TRBJ1-5; clone size: -; CDR3 DNA: TGTGCCAGCAGTTACTCGACAGCCAAGAGCAATCAGCCCCAGCATTTT; CDR3 protein: CASSYSTAKSNQPQHF
V gene: TRBV7-9; CDR3 length: 15; D gene: TRBD1; J gene: TRBJ1-5; clone size: -; CDR3 DNA: TGTGCCAGCAGCCCTCCCGGGACAGGGGATCAGCCCCAGCATTTT; CDR3 protein: CASSPPGTGDQPQHF
V gene: TRBV4-2; CDR3 length: 14; D gene: -; J gene: TRBJ2-1; clone size: once; CDR3 DNA: TGTGCCAGCAGCCAAGGTCAGCGTTTAGATGAGCAGTTCTTC; CDR3 protein: CASSQGQRLDEQFF
V gene: TRBV5-1; CDR3 length: 13; D gene: -; J gene: TRBJ2-3; clone size: -; CDR3 DNA: TGCGCCAGCAGCTTGGACAGGGTCGGCACGCAGTATTTT; CDR3 protein: CASSLDRVGTQYF
V gene: TRBV6-2/TRBV6-3; CDR3 length: 14; D gene: TRBD1; J gene: TRBJ1-2; clone size: -; CDR3 DNA: TGTGCCAGCAGTAAACACGGGACAGGGAGTGGCTACACCTTC; CDR3 protein: CASSKHGTGSGYTF
V gene: TRBV7-8; CDR3 length: 13; D gene: -; J gene: TRBJ1-1; clone size: -; CDR3 DNA: TGTGCCAGCAGCTTAGCCCCCTTTGCTGAAGCTTTCTTT; CDR3 protein: CASSLAPFAEAFF
V gene: TRBV14; CDR3 length: 16; D gene: TRBD2; J gene: TRBJ2-4; clone size: -; CDR3 DNA: TGTGCCAGCAGCCAAGATCATAGTAGCGGGAGAAACATTCAGTACTTC; CDR3 protein: CASSQDHSSGRNIQYF
V gene: TRBV12-2; CDR3 length: 20; D gene: -; J gene: TRBJ2-7; clone size: -; CDR3 DNA: TGTGCAAGTCGCTTAGTCGACGGAACTATACCACCTCGAAGCTCCTACGAGCAGTACTTC; CDR3 protein: CASRLVDGTIPPRSSYEQYF
V gene: TRBV28; CDR3 length: 15; D gene: -; J gene: TRBJ2-6; clone size: -; CDR3 DNA: TGTGCCAGCAGTTTAGCGGGATCTGGGGCCAACGTCCTGACTTTC; CDR3 protein: CASSLAGSGANVLTF
V gene: TRBV19; CDR3 length: 14; D gene: TRBD2; J gene: TRBJ2-1; clone size: -; CDR3 DNA: TGTGCCGTCAGCCTAGCGGGAGGTGACAATGAGCAGTTCTTC; CDR3 protein: CAVSLAGGDNEQFF
V gene: TRBV2; CDR3 length: 14; D gene: TRBD2; J gene: TRBJ2-3; clone size: once; CDR3 DNA: TGTGCCAGCACCCAGCGGGAGGGATCAGATACGCAGTATTTT; CDR3 protein: CASTQREGSDTQYF
V gene: TRBV5-1; CDR3 length: 16; D gene: -; J gene: TRBJ2-4; clone size: -; CDR3 DNA: TGCGCCAGCAGCTTGGAGGCGGTCCTAGCCAAAAACATTCAGTACTTC; CDR3 protein: CASSLEAVLAKNIQYF
V gene: TRBV2; CDR3 length: 15; D gene: -; J gene: TRBJ2-5; clone size: -; CDR3 DNA: TGTGCCAGCAGAGAGACTACTACACCGGGGGAGACCCAGTACTTC; CDR3 protein: CASRETTTPGETQYF
V gene: TRBV19; CDR3 length: 16; D gene: -; J gene: TRBJ2-5; clone size: -; CDR3 DNA: TGTGCCAGTAGTATCGGTGGGTCGGGCGGGATAGTGACCCAGTACTTC; CDR3 protein: CASSIGGSGGIVTQYF